The 18 T cell receptor beta chains below all came from one sample that was sequenced in a study of blood T cell repertoires in COVID-19. Here immunoSEQ multiplex PCR was the method, and the copy in TCRdb shows in-frame clones only, minus some. The table includes roughly 500,000 clones, 89% detected once. The source material was peripheral blood. The origin of the receptors is a man between 18 and 29 years old with COVID-19, enrolled during active disease.

This chain uses TRBV5-1 with TRBJ1-1, with D tentatively TRBD1 (5 bases). The CDR3 sequence is 13 residues long. Germline loops: CDR1 SGHRS, CDR2 YFSETQ. With 0 bases removed from V and 4 bases from J, the gap between germline ends came to 7 bases. DNA of the CDR3: TGCGCCAGCAGCTTGGAGGGGCCCACTGAAGCTTTCTTT. Its translation is CASSLEGPTEAFF.

The rearrangement uses TRBV9 and TRBJ2-7; 7 bases match TRBD2. V shed 4 bases and J 0 bases; nucleotides not matched to a gene: 13. Germline CDR1 and CDR2: SGDLS and YYNGEE. This CDR3 has 17 residues. CDR3 bases: TGTGCCAGCAGCCTGGGGTCTAGCGGACCCCTCTCCTACGAGCAGTACTTC. Residues: CASSLGSSGPLSYEQYF.

Of note for this clone: Other DNA sequences in the same sample also yield this CDR3. The genes are TRBV11-2 and TRBJ2-7; perhaps TRBD2 as D (5 bases). The germline V gene encodes CDR1 SGHAT and CDR2 FQNNGV. Trimming took off 1 base at V and 4 bases at J, with 8 bases between the two ends. The CDR3 extends over 13 amino acids. DNA for the CDR3: TGTGCCAGCAGCTTAGGCAGCGGATACGAGCAGTACTTC. Translated: CASSLGSGYEQYF.

The chain is built from TRBV9 and TRBJ1-1; TRBD1 matches 12 bases. The CDR3 runs to 16 residues. J lost 7 bases, V lost 2 bases, and 9 bases had no gene match. Germline loops: CDR1 SGDLS, CDR2 YYNGEE. CDR3 sequence (DNA): TGTGCCAGCAGCGTGGGACAGGGGGCCTTAAGGGATGAAGCTTTCTTT. Residues: CASSVGQGALRDEAFF.

The V and J genes are TRBV5-1 and TRBJ2-7; 8 bases map to TRBD1. Trimming at V came to 4 bases and at J to 3 bases, leaving 9 bases not matched to a gene. The germline V gene has CDR1 SGHRS and CDR2 YFSETQ. The CDR3 runs 15 residues. CDR3 sequence: CASSHETGTGYEQYF. The CDR3 DNA reads TGCGCCAGCAGCCACGAAACCGGGACAGGCTACGAGCAGTACTTC.

The chain employs TRBV25-1 and TRBJ1-6; perhaps TRBD1 as D (5 bases). Germline V gene lookup returns CDR1 MGHDK and CDR2 SYGVNS. Trimming shortened V by 1 base and J by 10 bases, and 14 bases separated the two germline ends. CDR3 length equals 15 residues. CDR3 coding DNA: TGTGCCAGCAGTGAATTACGGCAGGGAGGCTCACCCCTCCACTTT. Translated, it gives CASSELRQGGSPLHF.

The V call is TRBV11-2, the J call TRBJ2-1; 12 nucleotides agree with TRBD2. The CDR3 is 14 residues long. Trimming removed 8 bases from V and 8 bases from J; junction bases left unmatched: 7. Germline values: CDR1 SGHAT, CDR2 FQNNGV. CDR3 amino acids: CASGTSGPSDEQFF. In DNA, the CDR3 is TGTGCCAGCGGGACTAGCGGGCCCTCGGATGAGCAGTTCTTC.

The chain has TRBV7-9 and TRBJ2-7; a weak D match, TRBD1 (6 bases). Trimming took 2 bases from V and 9 from J, leaving 20 bases between them. The CDR3 spans 15 residues. Per the germline V gene, CDR1 is SEHNR and CDR2 is FQNEAQ (reference sequence). The CDR3 nucleotides are TGTGCCAGCAGCTTACTGCCGAGCCCTGAGACAGGGCAGTACTTC. Translating it yields CASSLLPSPETGQYF.

The chain couples TRBV23-1 to TRBJ2-1, with D maybe TRBD2 (5 bases). Being an ORF, TRBV23-1 has a function that is uncertain. The ends were cut back, 6 bases at V and 6 bases at J, with 18 bases in the middle. This CDR3 comprises 15 residues. This CDR3 reads CASSQAGGASNEQFF. For the CDR3, the DNA is TGCGCCAGCAGCCAGGCGGGCGGAGCGTCCAATGAGCAGTTCTTC.

The V and J genes are TRBV28 and TRBJ2-5; the D gene is possibly TRBD2 (6 bases). Trimming stripped 8 bases from V and 4 bases from J, with 20 bases between. The CDR3 has 15 amino acids. Germline V gene lookup returns CDR1 MDHEN and CDR2 SYDVKM. Here the CDR3 reads CASHPGGMAGETQYF. In nucleotides, the CDR3 is TGTGCCAGCCATCCCGGGGGAATGGCGGGAGAGACCCAGTACTTC.

The chain links TRBV18 to TRBJ2-7, with 9 positions matching TRBD2. There are 16 residues in the CDR3. Germline CDR1 reads KGHSH; CDR2 reads LQKENI. V trimming: 0 bases; J trimming: 4 bases; junction bases outside the gene matches: 7. The CDR3 DNA sequence: TGTGCCAGCTCACCACCTCTAGCGGGGATGGGGTACGAGCAGTACTTC. This sequence encodes CASSPPLAGMGYEQYF.

The V gene is TRBV6-5, the J gene TRBJ2-5; TRBD2 might be the D (6 bases). CDR3 length: 13 residues. Germline V gene sequence: CDR1 MNHEY, CDR2 SVGAGI. V gave up 1 base and J gave up 4 bases, with 7 bases separating them. CDR3 loop: CASSYWRGETQYF. The CDR3, as DNA: TGTGCCAGCAGTTACTGGAGGGGAGAGACCCAGTACTTC.

The V gene is TRBV4-1, the J gene TRBJ1-2; no definite D call. The germline CDR1 and CDR2 sequences are MGHRA and YSYEKL. V was clipped by 5 bases and J by 0 bases, with 25 bases between them. The length of the CDR3 is 19 residues. CDR3 coding DNA: TGCGCCAGCAGCTTCCTTACTAACCGGGGAGTTGCTACTAACTATGGCTACACCTTC. Translated: CASSFLTNRGVATNYGYTF.

The chain links TRBV5-6 to TRBJ2-5, with 7 bases that match TRBD1. From germline, CDR1 is SGHDT and CDR2 YYEEEE. This CDR3 spans 13 amino acids. Trimming cost V 4 bases and J 1 base; bases outside gene matches: 1. Here the CDR3 reads CASSRDSQETQYF. The CDR3 region has the DNA TGTGCCAGCAGCCGGGACAGCCAAGAGACCCAGTACTTC.

In this sample, this clone turned up once. The V gene is TRBV27, the J gene TRBJ2-3, with TRBD2 matching 14 bases. The length of the CDR3 is 16 residues. The ends lost 6 bases at V and 7 bases at J; junction bases unmatched: 9. Germline-derived CDR1 and CDR2 are MNHEY and SMNVEV (reference sequence). The CDR3 DNA sequence: TGTGCCAGCAGCTCTCCCGGGACTAGCGGGAGACATACGCAGTATTTT. Translating it yields CASSSPGTSGRHTQYF.

The genes are TRBV15 and TRBJ1-1; D is undetermined. The CDR3 totals 14 residues. Germline values: CDR1 LNHNV, CDR2 YYDKDF (reference sequence). V was trimmed by 3 bases and J by 5 bases, leaving 13 bases between them. CDR3 region: CATSSSTDRTEAFF. The CDR3 DNA sequence: TGTGCCACCAGCAGTTCTACAGACCGAACTGAAGCTTTCTTT.

This sequence joins TRBV5-4 and TRBJ1-1; D is unresolved. This CDR3 is built from 15 residues. Trimming took 2 bases from V and 1 from J, leaving 12 bases between them. Germline CDR1 reads SGHNT; CDR2 reads YYREEE (reference sequence). The CDR3 DNA reads as TGTGCCAGCAGCTTAGTCCCAGCGGCGAACACTGAAGCTTTCTTT. This codes for CASSLVPAANTEAFF.

This clone was observed once. The chain recombines TRBV6-1 with TRBJ2-1; the D is unclear. The V end was cut by 2 bases, the J end by 13 bases, with 9 bases between. The CDR3 covers 11 residues. Germline-derived CDR1 and CDR2 are MNHNS and SASEGT. The CDR3 sequence is CASSERAVQFF. CDR3 nucleotides: TGTGCCAGCAGTGAACGTGCAGTACAGTTCTTC.